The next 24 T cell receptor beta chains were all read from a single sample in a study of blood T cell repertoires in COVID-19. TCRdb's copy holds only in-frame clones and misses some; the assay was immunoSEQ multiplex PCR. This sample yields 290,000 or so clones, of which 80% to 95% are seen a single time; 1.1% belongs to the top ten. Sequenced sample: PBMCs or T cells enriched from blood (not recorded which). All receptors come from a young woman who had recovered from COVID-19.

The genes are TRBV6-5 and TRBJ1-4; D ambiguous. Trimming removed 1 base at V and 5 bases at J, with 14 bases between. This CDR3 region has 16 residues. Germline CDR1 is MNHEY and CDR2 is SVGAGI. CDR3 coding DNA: TGTGCCAGCAGTTACTTAGGACTCGGGGAAAATGAAAAACTGTTTTTT. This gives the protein CASSYLGLGENEKLFF.

CDR3 sequence (DNA): TGTGCCAGCACCTCGATTCGGGATGGGACTGAAGCTTTCTTT. Its protein product is CASTSIRDGTEAFF. The chain employs TRBV28 and TRBJ1-1, with D uncertain. The CDR3 has 14 residues. Germline V CDR1 and CDR2: MDHEN, SYDVKM. V was cut by 7 bases and J by 5 bases, with 17 bases left in between.

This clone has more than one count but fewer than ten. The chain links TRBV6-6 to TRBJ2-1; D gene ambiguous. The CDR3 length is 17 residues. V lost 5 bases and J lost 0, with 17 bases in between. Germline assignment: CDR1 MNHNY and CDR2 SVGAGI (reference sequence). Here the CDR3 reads CASSPGLGLSSYNEQFF. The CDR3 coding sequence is TGTGCCAGCAGTCCGGGTCTCGGCCTCAGCTCCTACAATGAGCAGTTCTTC.

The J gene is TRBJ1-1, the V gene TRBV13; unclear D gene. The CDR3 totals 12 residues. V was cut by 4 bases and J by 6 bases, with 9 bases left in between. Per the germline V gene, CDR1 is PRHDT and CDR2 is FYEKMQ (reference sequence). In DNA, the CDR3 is TGTGCCAGCAGCTATCCAGGCTCTGAAGCTTTCTTT. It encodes CASSYPGSEAFF.

The CDR3 nucleotides read TGTGCCAGCAGTGAAAGGGGCCCGCAATACTATGGCTACACCTTC. Residues: CASSERGPQYYGYTF. This chain uses TRBV6-1 with TRBJ1-2; TRBD1 might be the D (5 bases). This CDR3 is 15 amino acids long. The germline V gene encodes CDR1 MNHNS and CDR2 SASEGT. V lost 2 bases, J lost 3 bases, and 13 bases lay in between.

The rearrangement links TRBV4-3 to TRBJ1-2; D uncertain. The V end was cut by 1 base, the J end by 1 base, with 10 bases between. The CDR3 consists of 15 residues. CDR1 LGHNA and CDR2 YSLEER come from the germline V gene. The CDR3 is CASSQALTVNYGYTF. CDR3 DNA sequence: TGCGCCAGCAGCCAAGCCCTGACTGTTAACTATGGCTACACCTTC.

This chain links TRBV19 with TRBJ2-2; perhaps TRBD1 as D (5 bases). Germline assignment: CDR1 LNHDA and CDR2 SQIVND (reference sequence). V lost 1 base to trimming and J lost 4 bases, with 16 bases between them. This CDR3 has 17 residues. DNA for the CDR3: TGTGCCAGTAGTATAGCTCGACAGACAACGGGCACCGGGGAGCTGTTTTTT. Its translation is CASSIARQTTGTGELFF. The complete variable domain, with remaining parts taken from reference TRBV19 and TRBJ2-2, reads DGGITQSPKYLFRKEGQNVTLSCEQNLNHDAMYWYRQDPGQGLRLIYYSQIVNDFQKGDIAEGYSVSREKKESFPLTVTSAQKNPTAFYLCASSIARQTTGTGELFFGEGSRLTVL.

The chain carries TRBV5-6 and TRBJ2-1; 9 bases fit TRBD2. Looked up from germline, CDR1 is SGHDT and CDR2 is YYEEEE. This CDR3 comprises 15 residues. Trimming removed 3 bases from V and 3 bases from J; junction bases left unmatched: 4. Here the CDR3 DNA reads TGTGCCAGCAGCTCAGATAGCGGGAGCTACAATGAGCAGTTCTTC. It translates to CASSSDSGSYNEQFF. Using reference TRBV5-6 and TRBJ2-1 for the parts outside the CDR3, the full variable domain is DAGVTQSPTHLIKTRGQQVTLRCSPKSGHDTVSWYQQALGQGPQFIFQYYEEEERQRGNFPDRFSGHQFPNYSSELNVNALLLGDSALYLCASSSDSGSYNEQFFGPGTRLTVL.

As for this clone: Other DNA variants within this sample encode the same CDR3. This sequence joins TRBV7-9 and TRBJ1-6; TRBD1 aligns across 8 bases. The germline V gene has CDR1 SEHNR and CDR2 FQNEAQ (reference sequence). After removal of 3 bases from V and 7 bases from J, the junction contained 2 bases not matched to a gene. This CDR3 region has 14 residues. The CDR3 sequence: CASSLDRVNSPLHF. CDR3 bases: TGTGCCAGCAGCTTGGACAGGGTAAATTCACCCCTCCACTTT.

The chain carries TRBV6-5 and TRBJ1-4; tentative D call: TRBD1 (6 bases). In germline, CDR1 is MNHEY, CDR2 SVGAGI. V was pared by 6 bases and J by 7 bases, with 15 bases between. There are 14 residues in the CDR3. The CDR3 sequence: CASRARGEGEKLFF. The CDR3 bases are TGTGCCAGCAGGGCCAGGGGTGAGGGTGAAAAACTGTTTTTT.

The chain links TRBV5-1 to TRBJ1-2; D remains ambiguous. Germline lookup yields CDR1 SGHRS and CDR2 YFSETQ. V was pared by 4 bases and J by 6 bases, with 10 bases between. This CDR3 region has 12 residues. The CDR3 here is CASSDTSDGYTF. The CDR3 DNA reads TGCGCCAGCAGCGACACATCCGATGGCTACACCTTC.

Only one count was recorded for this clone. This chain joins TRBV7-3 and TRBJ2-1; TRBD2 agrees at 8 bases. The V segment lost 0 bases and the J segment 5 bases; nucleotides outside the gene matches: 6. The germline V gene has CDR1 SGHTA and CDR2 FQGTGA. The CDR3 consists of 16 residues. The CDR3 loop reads CASSLTFSGGDNEQFF. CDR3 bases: TGTGCCAGCAGCTTAACGTTCAGCGGGGGAGACAATGAGCAGTTCTTC.

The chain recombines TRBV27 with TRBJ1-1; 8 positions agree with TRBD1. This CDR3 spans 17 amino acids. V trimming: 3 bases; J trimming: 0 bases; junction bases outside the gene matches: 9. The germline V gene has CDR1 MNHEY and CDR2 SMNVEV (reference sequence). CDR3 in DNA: TGTGCCAGCAGTTTCCAGACAGGGGTTGGGATGAACACTGAAGCTTTCTTT. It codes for CASSFQTGVGMNTEAFF.

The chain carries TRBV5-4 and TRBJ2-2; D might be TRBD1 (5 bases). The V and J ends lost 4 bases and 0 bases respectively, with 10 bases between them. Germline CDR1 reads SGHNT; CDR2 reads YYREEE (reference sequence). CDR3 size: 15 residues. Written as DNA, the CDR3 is TGTGCCAGCAGCCCACAGGCATCGAACACCGGGGAGCTGTTTTTT. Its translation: CASSPQASNTGELFF.

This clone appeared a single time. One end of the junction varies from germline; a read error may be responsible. The CDR3 protein is CASSWGGWNAGELFF. The CDR3 coding sequence is TGTGCCAGCAGTTGGGGAGGTTGGAACGCCGGGGAGCTGTTTTTT. V gene TRBV6-2 or TRBV6-3 combines with J gene TRBJ2-2; D possibly corresponds to TRBD2 (6 bases). The CDR3 totals 15 residues. CDR1 MNHEY and CDR2 SVGEGT come from the germline V gene.

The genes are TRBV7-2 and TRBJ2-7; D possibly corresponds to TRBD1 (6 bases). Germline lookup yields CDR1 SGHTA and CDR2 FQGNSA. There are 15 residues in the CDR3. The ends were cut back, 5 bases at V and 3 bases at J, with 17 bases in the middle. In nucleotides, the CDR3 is TGTGCCAGCAGCCCTGGACAGATCCCCGGCTACGAGCAGTACTTC. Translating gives CASSPGQIPGYEQYF.

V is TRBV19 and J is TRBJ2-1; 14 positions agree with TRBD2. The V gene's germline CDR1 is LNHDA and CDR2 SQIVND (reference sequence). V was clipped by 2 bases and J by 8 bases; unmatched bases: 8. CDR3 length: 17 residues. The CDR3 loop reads CASSIQGGLAGVYEQFF. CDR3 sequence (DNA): TGTGCCAGTAGTATACAGGGGGGACTAGCGGGAGTATATGAGCAGTTCTTC.

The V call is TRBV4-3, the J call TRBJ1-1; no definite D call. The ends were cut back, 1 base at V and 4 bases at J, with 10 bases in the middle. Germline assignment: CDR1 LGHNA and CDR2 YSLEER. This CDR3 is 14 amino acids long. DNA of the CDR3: TGCGCCAGCAGCCAAGTGGCGGGATTCACTGAAGCTTTCTTT. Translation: CASSQVAGFTEAFF.

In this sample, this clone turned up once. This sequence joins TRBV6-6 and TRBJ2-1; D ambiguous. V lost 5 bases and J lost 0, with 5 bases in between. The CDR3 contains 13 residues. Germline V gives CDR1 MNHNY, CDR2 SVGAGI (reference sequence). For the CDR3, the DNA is TGTGCCAGCAGTAGCCACTCCTACAATGAGCAGTTCTTC. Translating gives CASSSHSYNEQFF.

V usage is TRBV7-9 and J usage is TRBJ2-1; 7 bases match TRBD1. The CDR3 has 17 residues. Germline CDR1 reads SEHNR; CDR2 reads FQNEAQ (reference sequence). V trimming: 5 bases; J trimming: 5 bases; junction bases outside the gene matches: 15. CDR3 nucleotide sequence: TGTGCCAGCAGCAGGGGGCTAGGGAGTCGGCCGGACAATGAGCAGTTCTTC. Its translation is CASSRGLGSRPDNEQFF. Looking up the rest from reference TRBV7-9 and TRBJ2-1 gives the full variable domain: DTGVSQNPRHKITKRGQNVTFRCDPISEHNRLYWYRQTLGQGPEFLTYFQNEAQLEKSRLLSDRFSAERPKGSFSTLEIQRTEQGDSAMYLCASSRGLGSRPDNEQFFGPGTRLTVL.

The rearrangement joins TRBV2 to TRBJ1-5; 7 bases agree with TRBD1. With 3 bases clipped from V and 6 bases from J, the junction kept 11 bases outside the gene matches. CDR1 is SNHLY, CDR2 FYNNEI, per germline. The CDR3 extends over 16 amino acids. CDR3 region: CASSDNPRGYGQPQHF. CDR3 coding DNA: TGTGCCAGCAGTGACAATCCCAGGGGGTACGGTCAGCCCCAGCATTTT.

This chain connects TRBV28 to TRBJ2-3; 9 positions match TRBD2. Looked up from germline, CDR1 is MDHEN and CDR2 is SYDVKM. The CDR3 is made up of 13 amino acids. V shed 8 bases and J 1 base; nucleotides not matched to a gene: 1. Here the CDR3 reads CASAGGGTDTQYF. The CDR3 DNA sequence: TGTGCCAGCGCGGGGGGGGGCACAGATACGCAGTATTTT.

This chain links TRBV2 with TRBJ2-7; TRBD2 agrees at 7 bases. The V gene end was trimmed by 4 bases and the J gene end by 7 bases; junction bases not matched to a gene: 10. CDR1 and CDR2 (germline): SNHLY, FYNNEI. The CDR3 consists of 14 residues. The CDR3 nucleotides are TGTGCCAGCAGTGTAGGGACTACGGGGCGGGAGCAGTACTTC. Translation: CASSVGTTGREQYF.

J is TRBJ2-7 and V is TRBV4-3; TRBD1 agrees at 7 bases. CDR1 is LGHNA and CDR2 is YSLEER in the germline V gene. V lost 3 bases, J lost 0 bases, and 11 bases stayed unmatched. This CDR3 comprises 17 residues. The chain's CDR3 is CASSQYLKGQSSYEQYF. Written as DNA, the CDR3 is TGCGCCAGCAGCCAGTATCTGAAGGGACAGAGCTCCTACGAGCAGTACTTC.